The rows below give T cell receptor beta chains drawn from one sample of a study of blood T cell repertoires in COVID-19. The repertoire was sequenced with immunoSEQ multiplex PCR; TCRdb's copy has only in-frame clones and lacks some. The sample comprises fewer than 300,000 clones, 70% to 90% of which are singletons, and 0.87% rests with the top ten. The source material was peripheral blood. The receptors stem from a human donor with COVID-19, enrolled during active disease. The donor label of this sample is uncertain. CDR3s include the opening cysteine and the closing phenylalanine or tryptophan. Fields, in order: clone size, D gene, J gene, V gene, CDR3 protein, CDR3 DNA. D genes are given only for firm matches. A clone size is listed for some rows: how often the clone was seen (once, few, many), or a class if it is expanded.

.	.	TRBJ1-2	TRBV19	CASSIGQAYGYTF	TGTGCCAGTAGTATAGGTCAGGCCTATGGCTACACCTTC
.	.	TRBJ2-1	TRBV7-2	CASSLVIRRGDEQFF	TGTGCCAGCAGCTTAGTTATACGCAGGGGCGATGAGCAGTTCTTC
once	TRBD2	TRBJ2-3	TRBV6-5	CASQLAGGLTDTQYF	TGTGCCAGCCAACTAGCGGGAGGGTTAACAGATACGCAGTATTTT
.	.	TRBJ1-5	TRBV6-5	CASSDRSSNQPQHF	TGTGCCAGCAGCGACAGGTCTAGCAATCAGCCCCAGCATTTT
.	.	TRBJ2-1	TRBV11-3	CASSPRGRAPLNEQFF	TGTGCCAGCAGCCCCAGAGGCAGGGCTCCCCTCAATGAGCAGTTCTTC
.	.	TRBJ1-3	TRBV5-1	CASSLDSPHSGNTIYF	TGCGCCAGCAGCTTAGACAGCCCTCACTCTGGAAACACCATATATTTT
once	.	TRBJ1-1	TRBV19	CASSSQMNTEAFF	TGTGCCAGTAGTTCACAGATGAACACTGAAGCTTTCTTT
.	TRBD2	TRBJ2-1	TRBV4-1	CASSPARLAGVRNEQFF	TGCGCCAGCAGCCCAGCGCGACTAGCGGGAGTGAGGAATGAGCAGTTCTTC
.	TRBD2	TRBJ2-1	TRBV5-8	CASTLEGLAGVDEQFF	TGTGCCAGCACCCTAGAGGGACTAGCGGGAGTCGATGAGCAGTTCTTC
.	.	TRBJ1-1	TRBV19	CASSDYRLATEAFF	TGTGCCAGTAGTGACTACCGGCTGGCCACTGAAGCTTTCTTT
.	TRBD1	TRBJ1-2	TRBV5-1	CASSLGRGECTF	TGCGCCAGCAGCTTGGGCAGGGGGGAATGCACCTTC
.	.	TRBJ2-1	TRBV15	CATSRELVRGDEQFF	TGTGCCACCAGCAGAGAGCTAGTCCGCGGGGATGAGCAGTTCTTC
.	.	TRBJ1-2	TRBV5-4	CASSLDPGVNYGYTF	TGTGCCAGCAGCTTGGACCCGGGGGTTAACTATGGCTACACCTTC
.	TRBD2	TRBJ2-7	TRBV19	CASSNPRTAHGTSGSNPSYEQYF	TGTGCCAGTAGTAACCCTCGGACGGCTCATGGGACTAGCGGGAGCAATCCCTCCTACGAGCAGTACTTC
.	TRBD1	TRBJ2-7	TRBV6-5	CASTGTVSYEQYF	TGTGCCAGCACCGGGACAGTCTCCTACGAGCAGTACTTC
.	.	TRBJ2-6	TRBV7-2	CASSLAGAGANVLTF	TGTGCCAGCAGCCTGGCGGGGGCCGGGGCCAACGTCCTGACTTTC